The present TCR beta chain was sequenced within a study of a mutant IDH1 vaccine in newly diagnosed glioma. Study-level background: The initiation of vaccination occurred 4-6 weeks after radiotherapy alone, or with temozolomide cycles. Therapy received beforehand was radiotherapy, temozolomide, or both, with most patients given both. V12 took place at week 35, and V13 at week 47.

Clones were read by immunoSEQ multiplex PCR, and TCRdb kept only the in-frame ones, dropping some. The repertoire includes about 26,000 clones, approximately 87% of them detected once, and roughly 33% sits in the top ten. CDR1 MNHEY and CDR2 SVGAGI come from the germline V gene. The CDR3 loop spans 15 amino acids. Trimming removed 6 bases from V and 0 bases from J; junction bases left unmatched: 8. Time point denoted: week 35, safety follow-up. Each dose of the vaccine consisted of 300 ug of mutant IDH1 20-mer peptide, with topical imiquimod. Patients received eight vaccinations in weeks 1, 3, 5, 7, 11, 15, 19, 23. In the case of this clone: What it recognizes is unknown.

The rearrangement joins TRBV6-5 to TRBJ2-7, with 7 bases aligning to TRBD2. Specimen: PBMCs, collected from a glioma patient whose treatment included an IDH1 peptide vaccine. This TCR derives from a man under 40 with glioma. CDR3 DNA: TGTGCCAGCAGCCAAAGCGGGGAGAGCTCCTACGAGCAGTACTTC. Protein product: CASSQSGESSYEQYF.